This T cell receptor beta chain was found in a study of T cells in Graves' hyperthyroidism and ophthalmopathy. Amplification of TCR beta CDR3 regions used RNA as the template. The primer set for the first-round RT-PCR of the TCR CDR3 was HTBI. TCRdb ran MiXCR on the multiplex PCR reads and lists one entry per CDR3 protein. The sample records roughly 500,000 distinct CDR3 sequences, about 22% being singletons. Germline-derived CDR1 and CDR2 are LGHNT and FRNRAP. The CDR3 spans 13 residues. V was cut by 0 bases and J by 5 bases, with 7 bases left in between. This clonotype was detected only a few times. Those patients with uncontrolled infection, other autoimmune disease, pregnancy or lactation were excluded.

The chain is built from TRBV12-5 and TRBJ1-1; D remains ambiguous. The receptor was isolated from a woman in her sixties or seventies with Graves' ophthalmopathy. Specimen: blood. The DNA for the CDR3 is TGTGCTAGTGGTTTGGTAAGAGGGACTGAAGCTTTCTTT. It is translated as CASGLVRGTEAFF. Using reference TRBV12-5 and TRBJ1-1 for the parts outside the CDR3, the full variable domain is DARVTQTPRHKVTEMGQEVTMRCQPILGHNTVFWYRQTMMQGLELLAYFRNRAPLDDSGMPKDRFSAEMPDATLATLKIQPSEPRDSAVYFCASGLVRGTEAFFGQGTRLTVV.